The rows below give T cell receptor beta chains drawn from one sample of a study of CD8 T cells in Susac syndrome. MiXCR was run by TCRdb on the immunoSEQ multiplex PCR reads, yielding one entry per CDR3 protein. The repertoire holds about 240,000 distinct CDR3 sequences, with about 96% as singletons. Sequenced input: CD4+ T cells from PBMCs. These receptors came from a human donor with Susac syndrome. Both conserved end residues are part of each CDR3. The D gene is left open where the match is weak. The size entry is marked missing in some rows and otherwise reads once, few, many or a size class.

CDR3 length,D gene,V gene,J gene,clone size,CDR3 protein,CDR3 DNA
11,NA,TRBV19,TRBJ2-3,NA,CASSILGTQYF,TGTGCCAGTAGTATTTTGGGTACGCAGTATTTT
14,NA,TRBV7-7,TRBJ2-3,NA,CASSLPGEWNTQYF,TGTGCTAGCAGCTTGCCAGGGGAGTGGAATACGCAGTATTTT
11,NA,TRBV12-3/TRBV12-4,TRBJ2-1,once,CASTRTRLQFF,TGTGCCAGCACGCGCACACGGTTGCAGTTCTTC
11,NA,TRBV30,TRBJ1-4,NA,CAWSVREKLFF,TGTGCCTGGAGTGTACGGGAAAAACTGTTTTTT
14,NA,TRBV11-3,TRBJ1-4,NA,CASKGSGANEKLFF,TGTGCCAGCAAGGGGTCAGGAGCTAATGAAAAACTGTTTTTT
14,NA,TRBV5-1,TRBJ2-5,NA,CASSEGHMRETQYF,TGCGCCAGCAGCGAGGGACATATGAGGGAGACCCAGTACTTC
11,TRBD2,TRBV29-1,TRBJ2-3,NA,CSGLAADTQYF,TGCAGTGGACTAGCAGCGGATACGCAGTATTTT
13,TRBD1,TRBV6-5,TRBJ1-1,NA,CASTGQVYTEAFF,TGTGCCAGCACCGGACAGGTTTACACTGAAGCTTTCTTT
13,NA,TRBV24-1,TRBJ2-1,NA,CATSDLSKYEQFF,TGTGCCACCAGTGATTTGTCAAAATATGAGCAGTTCTTC
13,NA,TRBV21-1,TRBJ1-2,once,CASTLQSPYGYTF,TGTGCCAGCACCTTACAGAGTCCCTATGGCTACACCTTC
13,NA,TRBV7-9,TRBJ1-1,NA,CASSLAEGPEAFF,TGTGCCAGCAGCTTAGCGGAAGGACCTGAAGCTTTCTTT
18,TRBD2,TRBV12-3/TRBV12-4,TRBJ2-1,NA,CASSPGLAGVSSYNEQFF,TGTGCCAGCAGTCCCGGACTAGCGGGAGTCTCGTCCTACAATGAGCAGTTCTTC
18,NA,TRBV6-5,TRBJ2-6,NA,CASSYSLTVSSGANVLTF,TGTGCCAGCAGTTACTCATTGACAGTTAGCTCTGGGGCCAACGTCCTGACTTTC
16,NA,TRBV7-9,TRBJ1-1,NA,CASSDRAASGNTEAFF,TGTGCCAGCAGCGATAGAGCCGCGAGCGGGAACACTGAAGCTTTCTTT
15,TRBD2,TRBV30,TRBJ2-1,NA,CAWSRGTSGSREQFF,TGTGCCTGGAGTAGGGGGACTAGCGGGAGTAGGGAGCAGTTCTTC
14,NA,TRBV20-1,TRBJ2-2,NA,CSARMGASTGELFF,TGCAGTGCTAGGATGGGGGCGTCCACCGGGGAGCTGTTTTTT
15,NA,TRBV28,TRBJ2-6,once,CASGAQEAGANVLTF,TGTGCCAGCGGCGCACAGGAGGCTGGGGCCAACGTCCTGACTTTC
13,NA,TRBV19,TRBJ1-1,NA,CASSDFGTSEAFF,TGTGCCAGTAGCGATTTTGGGACATCTGAAGCTTTCTTT
13,NA,TRBV11-2,TRBJ2-1,NA,CASSLANYNEQFF,TGTGCCAGCAGCTTAGCTAACTACAATGAGCAGTTCTTC
12,TRBD1,TRBV5-4,TRBJ1-5,once,CASSAPTGIGHF,TGTGCCAGCAGCGCCCCGACAGGGATCGGGCATTTT
13,NA,TRBV20-1,TRBJ2-1,NA,CSARRQPTNEQFF,TGCAGTGCCCGTAGGCAACCGACAAATGAGCAGTTCTTC
14,TRBD1,TRBV29-1,TRBJ2-2,NA,CSVRGQGAAGELFF,TGCAGCGTTAGGGGACAGGGGGCCGCCGGGGAGCTGTTTTTT